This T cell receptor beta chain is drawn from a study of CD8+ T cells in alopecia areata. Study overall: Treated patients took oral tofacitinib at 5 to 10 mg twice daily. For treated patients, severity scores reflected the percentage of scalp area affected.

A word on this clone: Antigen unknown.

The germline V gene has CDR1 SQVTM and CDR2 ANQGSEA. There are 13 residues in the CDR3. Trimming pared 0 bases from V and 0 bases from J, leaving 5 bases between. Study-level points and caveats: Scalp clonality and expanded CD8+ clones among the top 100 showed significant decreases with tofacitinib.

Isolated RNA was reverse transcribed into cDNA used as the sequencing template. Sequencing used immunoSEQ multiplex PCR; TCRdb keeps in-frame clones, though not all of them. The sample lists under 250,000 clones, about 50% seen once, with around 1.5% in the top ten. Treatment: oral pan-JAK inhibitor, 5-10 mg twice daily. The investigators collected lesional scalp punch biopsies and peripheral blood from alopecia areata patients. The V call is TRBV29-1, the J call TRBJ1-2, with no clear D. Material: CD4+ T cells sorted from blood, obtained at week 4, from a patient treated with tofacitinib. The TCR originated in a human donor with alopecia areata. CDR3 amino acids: CSVEDRSNYGYTF. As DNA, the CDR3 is TGCAGCGTTGAAGACAGATCTAACTATGGCTACACCTTC.